These T cell receptor beta chains were read from a single sample in a study of beta chain features in type 1 diabetes. The data were produced by immunoSEQ multiplex PCR, yet TCRdb's version contains in-frame clones alone and is incomplete. Of 500,000 to 700,000 clones detected, around 15% appear once; the ten largest clones hold around 0.1%. Sequencing was carried out using naive CD4+ T cells from blood. The origin of the receptors is a man between 18 and 29 years old in good health. CDR3s include the opening cysteine and the closing phenylalanine or tryptophan. Fields, in order: J gene, clone size, D gene, V gene, CDR3 DNA, CDR3 protein. D genes are given only for firm matches. Only part of the rows carry a size: once, few, many, or a class if the clone is expanded.

j_gene: TRBJ2-5
abundance: few
d_gene: NA
v_gene: TRBV5-1
CDR3nt: TGCGCCAGCAGAACAGGACTGGCTAACCAAGAGACCCAGTACTTC
CDR3aa: CASRTGLANQETQYF

j_gene: TRBJ2-7
abundance: NA
d_gene: NA
v_gene: TRBV5-1
CDR3nt: TGCGCCAGCAGCTCGGCGGCCGCCTACGAGCAGTACTTC
CDR3aa: CASSSAAAYEQYF

j_gene: TRBJ1-1
abundance: NA
d_gene: TRBD1
v_gene: TRBV6-5
CDR3nt: TGTGCCAGCAAAGGGACAGATAAAGCCAACACTGAAGCTTTCTTT
CDR3aa: CASKGTDKANTEAFF

j_gene: TRBJ2-2
abundance: NA
d_gene: NA
v_gene: TRBV9
CDR3nt: TGTGCCAGCAGCGTAATGGGGGCCACCGGGGAGCTGTTTTTT
CDR3aa: CASSVMGATGELFF

j_gene: TRBJ2-1
abundance: few
d_gene: TRBD2
v_gene: TRBV6-5
CDR3nt: TGTGCCAGCAGGGGTAGCGGGAGCTCCTACAATGAGCAGTTCTTC
CDR3aa: CASRGSGSSYNEQFF

j_gene: TRBJ2-5
abundance: few
d_gene: NA
v_gene: TRBV5-1
CDR3nt: TGCGCCAGCAGCCCATTGTCCGTAGGATCCCAAGAGACCCAGTACTTC
CDR3aa: CASSPLSVGSQETQYF

j_gene: TRBJ2-2
abundance: NA
d_gene: NA
v_gene: TRBV7-9
CDR3nt: TGTGCCAGCAGCTTAGGGAGCGCGGGCACCGGGGAGCTGTTTTTT
CDR3aa: CASSLGSAGTGELFF

j_gene: TRBJ2-5
abundance: few
d_gene: NA
v_gene: TRBV7-2
CDR3nt: TGTGCCAGCAGCTTAGGGGGAGCGGGCCAAGAGACCCAGTACTTC
CDR3aa: CASSLGGAGQETQYF

j_gene: TRBJ2-7
abundance: few
d_gene: NA
v_gene: TRBV7-3
CDR3nt: TGTGCCAGCGGACCCAACCGGGACGGGGCCTACGAGCAGTACTTC
CDR3aa: CASGPNRDGAYEQYF

j_gene: TRBJ2-2
abundance: NA
d_gene: NA
v_gene: TRBV15
CDR3nt: TGTGCCACCAGCAGGAACACCGGGGAGCTGTTTTTT
CDR3aa: CATSRNTGELFF

j_gene: TRBJ2-6
abundance: few
d_gene: NA
v_gene: TRBV29-1
CDR3nt: TGCAGCGTTGGGGGCAACTCTGGGGCCAACGTCCTGACTTTC
CDR3aa: CSVGGNSGANVLTF

j_gene: TRBJ2-6
abundance: NA
d_gene: NA
v_gene: TRBV6-5
CDR3nt: TGTGCCAGCAACCCCTCTGGTGCCAACGTCCTGACTTTC
CDR3aa: CASNPSGANVLTF

j_gene: TRBJ2-2
abundance: NA
d_gene: NA
v_gene: TRBV7-3
CDR3nt: TGTGCCAGCAGCCCGAAATTCGGTGGAACCGGGGAGCTGTTTTTT
CDR3aa: CASSPKFGGTGELFF

j_gene: TRBJ1-5
abundance: NA
d_gene: TRBD1
v_gene: TRBV7-8
CDR3nt: TGTGCCAGCAGCCCAGGGACAGGCAATCATCAGCCCCAGCATTTT
CDR3aa: CASSPGTGNHQPQHF

j_gene: TRBJ1-2
abundance: once
d_gene: NA
v_gene: TRBV15
CDR3nt: TGTGCCACCAGCAGAGATTTAAACAGCAACTATGGCTACACCTTC
CDR3aa: CATSRDLNSNYGYTF